One and the same sample provided the 27 T cell receptor beta chains below, sequenced in a study of post-analysis software for immune sequencing data. cDNA libraries for TCR beta contained unique molecular identifiers. TCRdb re-analysed the PCR reads in MiXCR, keeping a single row per CDR3 protein. This repertoire shows hundreds of thousands of distinct CDR3 sequences, 55% to 60% found once; its top ten account for around 10%. For these receptors, no antigen is known. Points from the study as a whole: TRBV segments more frequent in patients than in controls numbered several and included TRBV5-6, TRBV5-1 and TRBV20-1.

Sequencing was performed on blood. These receptors all come from a girl aged 2 to 10 with multiple sclerosis.

The chain employs TRBV27 and TRBJ2-7; D may correspond to TRBD1 or TRBD2 (5 bases each). With the DNA end fitting TRBJ2-5 better, the J assignment may be wrong. CDR3 size: 13 residues. Per germline, CDR1 MNHEY and CDR2 SMNVEV (reference sequence). In DNA form, the CDR3 reads TGTGCCAGCAGGCGAGGGGTGGCGGAGACCCAGTACTTC. Its translation is CASRRGVAETQYF.

The genes are TRBV5-1 and TRBJ2-1; 9 nucleotides align to TRBD2. There are 19 residues in the CDR3. CDR1 and CDR2 from the germline V gene are SGHRS and YFSETQ. Germline trimming cut 1 base from V and 0 bases from J; bases unmatched to any gene: 11. Here the CDR3 reads CASSLPAGGLSSSYNEQFF. The CDR3 nucleotides are TGCGCCAGCAGCTTGCCAGCGGGGGGTCTCTCGAGCTCCTACAATGAGCAGTTCTTC.

V usage is TRBV12-3 or TRBV12-4 and J usage is TRBJ2-5; D ambiguous. Trimming shortened V by 5 bases and J by 4 bases, and 14 bases separated the two germline ends. There are 14 residues in the CDR3. The CDR3 sequence is CASSLGLGPETQYF. The CDR3 coding sequence is TGTGCCAGCAGTCTAGGCCTTGGCCCAGAGACCCAGTACTTC.

This clonotype was seen a handful of times. This rearrangement joins TRBV6-5 to TRBJ2-3, with 7 bases lining up with TRBD2. This CDR3 spans 16 amino acids. The V gene end was trimmed by 4 bases and the J gene end by 2 bases; junction bases not matched to a gene: 9. Germline lookup yields CDR1 MNHEY and CDR2 SVGAGI. The CDR3 reads CASSWDPAGLTDTQYF. CDR3 in DNA: TGTGCCAGCAGTTGGGACCCAGCGGGACTCACAGATACGCAGTATTTT.

V gene TRBV5-1 combines with J gene TRBJ2-7; the D is unclear. The CDR3 totals 14 residues. The V gene lost 0 bases and the J gene lost 5 bases, with 12 bases spanning the gap. CDR1 and CDR2 from the germline V gene are SGHRS and YFSETQ. CDR3 DNA sequence: TGCGCCAGCAGCTTGGACGGAGCTGAAGACGAGCAGTACTTC. This gives the protein CASSLDGAEDEQYF.

This sequence joins TRBV21-1 and TRBJ2-5. The J call may be incorrect, as the DNA end agrees better with TRBJ2-7. TRBV21-1 is given as a pseudogene. The length of the CDR3 is 14 residues. DNA of the CDR3: TGTGCCAGCAGCAAAGCGGACGGGTTCTACGAGCAGTACTTC. This sequence encodes CASSKADGFYEQYF.

V is TRBV11-2 and J is TRBJ2-5; unclear D gene. The V and J ends lost 5 bases and 7 bases respectively, with 14 bases between them. The CDR3 runs to 13 residues. Germline V gene sequence: CDR1 SGHAT, CDR2 FQNNGV. The CDR3 DNA reads TGTGCCAGCAGCCCTCCCCCCTATGGGACCCAGTACTTC. Its protein product is CASSPPPYGTQYF.

This rearrangement joins TRBV2 to TRBJ2-1, with D tentatively TRBD1 (6 bases). The CDR3 extends over 14 amino acids. The V end was cut by 8 bases, the J end by 2 bases, with 13 bases between. Germline loops: CDR1 SNHLY, CDR2 FYNNEI. The CDR3 region has the DNA TGTGCCAGCCGACGCCGGGACACCTACAATGAGCAGTTCTTC. Translated, it gives CASRRRDTYNEQFF.

The genes are TRBV12-3 or TRBV12-4 and TRBJ1-2; D is perhaps TRBD1 (5 bases). There are 16 residues in the CDR3. V was pared by 6 bases and J by 0 bases, with 17 bases between. The CDR3 DNA is TGTGCCAGCAGCCCGATCACAGGTTTAGCTAACTATGGCTACACCTTC. Its protein product is CASSPITGLANYGYTF.

This rearrangement joins TRBV29-1 to TRBJ2-1, with D possibly matching TRBD1 (5 bases). Germline V gene lookup returns CDR1 SQVTM and CDR2 ANQGSEA. The CDR3 is made up of 13 amino acids. V lost 7 bases and J lost 3, with 13 bases in between. The CDR3 sequence is CSGVDTNYNEQFF. The CDR3 DNA reads TGCAGCGGTGTGGACACGAACTACAATGAGCAGTTCTTC.

V is TRBV28 and J is TRBJ2-7; D call uncertain. Germline CDR1 is MDHEN and CDR2 is SYDVKM. The CDR3 runs to 12 residues. V gave up 5 bases and J gave up 4 bases, with 9 bases separating them. The CDR3 nucleotides read TGTGCCAGCAGTCATCCCTTATACGAGCAGTACTTC. Translating it yields CASSHPLYEQYF.

This clonotype is a singleton in its sample. The chain combines TRBV6-5 with TRBJ2-3; TRBD1 is a possible D gene (6 bases). There are 15 residues in the CDR3. The germline gives CDR1 MNHEY, CDR2 SVGAGI. Trimming stripped 7 bases from V and 7 bases from J, with 21 bases between. In DNA, the CDR3 is TGTGCCAGCATGAGGGCCGACAGCCAGGGGAATACGCAGTATTTT. Residues: CASMRADSQGNTQYF.

The chain links TRBV11-1 to TRBJ2-3; TRBD1 aligns across 9 bases. Germline assignment: CDR1 SGHAT and CDR2 FQDESV (reference sequence). The CDR3 is 14 amino acids. The V gene end was trimmed by 6 bases and the J gene end by 6 bases; junction bases not matched to a gene: 7. The CDR3 region has the DNA TGTGCCAGCAGGGGGACAGGGAAAGGGGATACGCAGTATTTT. Residues: CASRGTGKGDTQYF.

The rearrangement uses TRBV7-2 and TRBJ2-7; 7 positions agree with TRBD2. Looked up from germline, CDR1 is SGHTA and CDR2 is FQGNSA. This CDR3 has 17 amino acids. The J segment lost 2 bases and the V segment lost 5 bases, leaving 15 bases of the junction unmatched. The CDR3 nucleotides read TGTGCCAGCAGCCCGAGACGGGGAGGGACTGATACCTACGAGCAGTACTTC. It specifies CASSPRRGGTDTYEQYF.

The chain links TRBV2 to TRBJ2-6; the D is unclear. The germline V gene has CDR1 SNHLY and CDR2 FYNNEI. The CDR3 sequence is 13 residues long. Trimming took off 4 bases at V and 13 bases at J, with 14 bases between the two ends. For the CDR3, the DNA is TGTGCCAGCAGTGGGGCATTGGAAACGGTCCTGACTTTC. Its translation: CASSGALETVLTF.

The J gene is TRBJ2-1, the V gene TRBV4-3; TRBD1 matches 8 bases. Germline values: CDR1 LGHNA, CDR2 YSLEER. This CDR3 has 16 amino acids. The J segment lost 8 bases and the V segment lost 0 bases, leaving 9 bases of the junction unmatched. The CDR3 loop is CASSQDWTGPPDEQFF. The CDR3, as DNA: TGCGCCAGCAGCCAAGACTGGACAGGGCCGCCGGATGAGCAGTTCTTC.

The rearrangement uses TRBV7-2 and TRBJ1-2; D is undetermined. Germline V lookup: CDR1 SGHTA, CDR2 FQGNSA. This CDR3 has 15 residues. Deletions cut 5 bases from V and 5 bases from J, with 18 bases between. The CDR3 DNA sequence: TGTGCCAGCAGCCCCGTGAGGTTGACTCGGTATGGCTACACCTTC. As protein: CASSPVRLTRYGYTF. The full variable domain, in which reference TRBV7-2 and TRBJ1-2 provide the parts outside the CDR3, is GAGVSQSPSNKVTEKGKDVELRCDPISGHTALYWYRQSLGQGLEFLIYFQGNSAPDKSGLPSDRFSAERTGGSVSTLTIQRTQQEDSAVYLCASSPVRLTRYGYTFGSGTRLTVV.

A few counts support this clonotype. The chain combines TRBV6-2 or TRBV6-3 with TRBJ1-2, with TRBD1 matching over 9 bases. Germline CDR1 and CDR2: MNHEY and SVGEGT. This CDR3 region has 14 residues. After removal of 8 bases from V and 6 bases from J, the junction contained 10 bases not matched to a gene. The CDR3 DNA reads TGTGCCAGCGCGGAAACAGGGGGCCTGGATGGCTACACCTTC. Protein: CASAETGGLDGYTF.

This chain connects TRBV6-6 to TRBJ2-1; no firm D call. The length of the CDR3 is 15 residues. Germline-derived CDR1 and CDR2 are MNHNY and SVGAGI (reference sequence). V was cut by 2 bases and J by 6 bases, with 14 bases left in between. The CDR3: CASSYVTGHTNEQFF. The CDR3 DNA is TGTGCCAGCAGTTACGTCACCGGGCATACCAATGAGCAGTTCTTC.

V is TRBV5-1 and J is TRBJ2-1, with unresolved D. Germline-derived CDR1 and CDR2 are SGHRS and YFSETQ. Trimming cost V 0 bases and J 9 bases, with 13 bases left between them. This CDR3 contains 14 residues. The CDR3 sequence is CASSLDRQALEQFF. The CDR3 nucleotides are TGCGCCAGCAGCTTGGACCGTCAGGCACTTGAGCAGTTCTTC. The full variable domain, in which reference TRBV5-1 and TRBJ2-1 provide the parts outside the CDR3, is KAGVTQTPRYLIKTRGQQVTLSCSPISGHRSVSWYQQTPGQGLQFLFEYFSETQRNKGNFPGRFSGRQFSNSRSEMNVSTLELGDSALYLCASSLDRQALEQFFGPGTRLTVL.

This clonotype showed up just a few times. The chain employs TRBV29-1 and TRBJ2-3; D possibly corresponds to TRBD2 (7 bases). Per germline, CDR1 SQVTM and CDR2 ANQGSEA. The CDR3 has 13 amino acids. Trimming pared 6 bases from V and 0 bases from J, leaving 10 bases between. CDR3 loop: CSVAGASTDTQYF. The CDR3 nucleotides are TGCAGCGTGGCGGGGGCCAGCACAGATACGCAGTATTTT.

V and J are TRBV2 and TRBJ2-3, with TRBD2 identical over 8 bases. This CDR3 is 13 amino acids long. Germline trimming cut 9 bases from V and 6 bases from J; bases unmatched to any gene: 8. The germline gives CDR1 SNHLY, CDR2 FYNNEI. The CDR3 sequence: CASKAGEPDTQYF. CDR3 nucleotides: TGTGCCAGTAAAGCGGGGGAGCCCGATACGCAGTATTTT. Looking up the rest from reference TRBV2 and TRBJ2-3 gives the full variable domain: EPEVTQTPSHQVTQMGQEVILRCVPISNHLYFYWYRQILGQKVEFLVSFYNNEISEKSEIFDDQFSVERPDGSNFTLKIRSTKLEDSAMYFCASKAGEPDTQYFGPGTRLTVL.

A few counts support this clonotype. The junction and the germline gene differ at one end; a read error may be behind it. The gene calls are TRBV12-3 or TRBV12-4 and TRBJ1-1; tentative D call: TRBD1 (5 bases). The length of the CDR3 is 13 residues. The CDR3, as DNA: TGTGCCAGCAGTTTGGGACCGAACCCTGAAGCTTTCTTT. Translation gives CASSLGPNPEAFF.

The chain recombines TRBV5-1 with TRBJ1-2; 11 bases align to TRBD1. Germline trimming cut 4 bases from V and 6 bases from J; bases unmatched to any gene: 14. Germline V gives CDR1 SGHRS, CDR2 YFSETQ. The length of the CDR3 is 17 residues. DNA of the CDR3: TGCGCCAGCAGCCCGGAGTGGGACAGGGGGGGGAAAAATGGCTACACCTTC. The encoded protein is CASSPEWDRGGKNGYTF.

The chain joins TRBV15 to TRBJ2-7; D possibly uses TRBD1 or TRBD2 (5 bases each). Near its end, the DNA agrees better with TRBJ2-5, so the J call may be wrong. Germline V gene sequence: CDR1 LNHNV, CDR2 YYDKDF (reference sequence). This CDR3 is 15 amino acids long. The CDR3 loop reads CATSRGAGTKETQYF. The CDR3 nucleotides read TGTGCCACCAGCAGAGGAGCCGGGACCAAAGAGACCCAGTACTTC.

The gene calls are TRBV12-3 or TRBV12-4 and TRBJ2-3; D remains ambiguous. The CDR3 loop spans 15 amino acids. V dropped 5 bases and J dropped 0 bases, with 12 bases sitting between them. Written as DNA, the CDR3 is TGTGCCAGCAGTCCACAATACGAAAGCACAGATACGCAGTATTTT. Protein: CASSPQYESTDTQYF.

The chain is built from TRBV20-1 and TRBJ2-5; no reliable D call. Germline V lookup: CDR1 DFQATT, CDR2 SNEGSKA (reference sequence). The V end was cut by 3 bases, the J end by 5 bases, with 10 bases between. The length of the CDR3 is 12 residues. As DNA, the CDR3 is TGCAGTGCTAGTGCCTCGGATGAGACCCAGTACTTC. This translates into CSASASDETQYF.